Presented here are 32 T cell receptor beta chains from one specimen sequenced in a study of T-cell memory formation after mild COVID-19. TCRdb ran MiXCR on the 5' RACE reads and lists one entry per CDR3 protein. The sample carries around 300,000 distinct CDR3 sequences, approximately 13% recorded once. The source material was PBMCs or a T cell subset sorted from them (not recorded which). The receptor source for this set is a man aged 18 to 30 who had mild COVID-19 (a few samples of this study predate the infection). Cell type and time point are not known.

There are a few counts of this clonotype. The chain recombines TRBV7-2 with TRBJ2-3; no clear D. V was cut by 5 bases and J by 8 bases, with 8 bases left in between. The length of the CDR3 is 11 residues. CDR1 is SGHTA and CDR2 is FQGNSA in the germline V gene. The CDR3 reads CASSAASTQYF. The DNA for the CDR3 is TGTGCCAGCAGCGCCGCGAGTACGCAGTATTTT.

The sample holds a few counts of this clonotype. J is TRBJ2-5 and V is TRBV12-3 or TRBV12-4; no reliable D call. This CDR3 has 12 residues. V dropped 6 bases and J dropped 1 base, with 6 bases sitting between them. CDR3 residues: CASRSPQETQYF. In DNA, the CDR3 is TGTGCCAGCAGATCACCCCAAGAGACCCAGTACTTC.

This chain connects TRBV12-3 or TRBV12-4 to TRBJ2-2; D is possibly TRBD2 (5 bases). V gave up 5 bases and J gave up 1 base, with 5 bases separating them. CDR3 size: 13 residues. Written as DNA, the CDR3 is TGTGCCAGCAGTACTAGGAACACCGGGGAGCTGTTTTTT. Translation gives CASSTRNTGELFF.

V gene TRBV30 combines with J gene TRBJ1-5; D possibly corresponds to TRBD1 (5 bases). Germline-derived CDR1 and CDR2 are GTSNPN and SVGIG (reference sequence). Deletions cut 4 bases from V and 5 bases from J, with 12 bases between. This CDR3 contains 13 residues. The CDR3 DNA reads as TGTGCCTGGACAGGCGGAGGGGATCAGCCCCAGCATTTT. Encoded protein: CAWTGGGDQPQHF.

The rearrangement joins TRBV4-1 to TRBJ2-3, with D maybe TRBD2 (7 bases). Germline CDR1 is MGHRA and CDR2 is YSYEKL. CDR3 length: 17 residues. V dropped 1 base and J dropped 3 bases, with 17 bases sitting between them. The CDR3 sequence: CASSQGFRGGGTDTQYF. The CDR3 region has the DNA TGCGCCAGCAGCCAAGGGTTTCGCGGGGGCGGAACAGATACGCAGTATTTT.

The CDR3 sequence: CASSPSRGSGNSPLHF. CDR3 bases: TGTGCCAGCTCACCCTCTCGGGGGTCTGGGAATTCACCCCTCCACTTT. V usage is TRBV18 and J usage is TRBJ1-6, with a tentative D call TRBD1 (5 bases). Germline CDR1 is KGHSH and CDR2 is LQKENI. The CDR3 consists of 16 residues. V dropped 3 bases and J dropped 7 bases, with 16 bases sitting between them.

This clonotype was recorded a few times. The chain couples TRBV6-6 to TRBJ1-2; D is uncertain. The CDR3 runs 14 residues. CDR1 and CDR2 from the germline V gene are MNHNY and SVGAGI (reference sequence). V gave up 1 base and J gave up 2 bases, with 8 bases separating them. The CDR3 region is CASSYLDGNYGYTF. Written as DNA, the CDR3 is TGTGCCAGCAGTTACTTGGACGGCAACTATGGCTACACCTTC.

Many counts were recorded for this clonotype. V and J are TRBV4-3 and TRBJ1-6; D perhaps matches TRBD1 (5 bases). V lost 1 base and J lost 15, with 16 bases in between. Germline V gives CDR1 LGHNA, CDR2 YSLEER. The CDR3 is 14 residues long. CDR3 residues: CASSQVGGEVILHF. In nucleotides, the CDR3 is TGCGCCAGCAGCCAAGTCGGAGGGGAGGTAATCCTCCACTTT.

This clonotype was counted a few times. The rearrangement joins TRBV6-2 or TRBV6-3 to TRBJ2-5; 10 bases are shared with TRBD1. Germline V gene lookup returns CDR1 MNHEY and CDR2 SVGEGT. The CDR3 has 14 amino acids. J lost 5 bases, V lost 8 bases, and 8 bases had no gene match. The CDR3 sequence: CASHRQGAEETQYF. In DNA form, the CDR3 reads TGTGCCAGCCACCGACAGGGGGCCGAGGAGACCCAGTACTTC.

This clonotype was recorded a few times. The rearrangement uses TRBV4-2 and TRBJ1-5; D possibly corresponds to TRBD1 (5 bases). CDR3 size: 16 residues. Trimming took 0 bases from V and 6 from J, leaving 15 bases between them. CDR1 and CDR2 (germline): LGHNA, YNFKEQ. CDR3 residues: CASSQDRAGFRQPQHF. CDR3 coding DNA: TGTGCCAGCAGCCAAGATCGCGCAGGGTTTCGTCAGCCCCAGCATTTT.

The genes are TRBV3-1 and TRBJ2-4, with D hard to call. Germline values: CDR1 LGHDT, CDR2 YNNKEL (reference sequence). The CDR3 extends over 13 amino acids. Trimming left V 0 bases short and J 4 bases short, with 4 bases between. The CDR3 region has the DNA TGTGCCAGCAGCCAAGACAGAAAAAACATTCAGTACTTC. As protein: CASSQDRKNIQYF. The whole variable domain, filled in from reference TRBV3-1 and TRBJ2-4, reads DTAVSQTPKYLVTQMGNDKSIKCEQNLGHDTMYWYKQDSKKFLKIMFSYNNKELIINETVPNRFSPKSPDKAHLNLHINSLELGDSAVYFCASSQDRKNIQYFGAGTRLSVL.

The chain is built from TRBV20-1 and TRBJ1-5, with D possibly being TRBD1 (5 bases). Germline CDR1 and CDR2: DFQATT and SNEGSKA (reference sequence). This CDR3 is 11 amino acids long. V gave up 5 bases and J gave up 11 bases, with 13 bases separating them. This CDR3 reads CSAETEGSQHF. The CDR3 DNA is TGCAGTGCTGAAACCGAGGGGTCCCAGCATTTT.

The chain combines TRBV16 with TRBJ2-5; no firm D call. The CDR3 extends over 15 amino acids. The germline gives CDR1 KGHSY, CDR2 FQNENV. V lost 4 bases and J lost 1, with 13 bases in between. The CDR3 is CASSPIPNSQETQYF. As DNA, the CDR3 is TGTGCCAGCAGCCCCATCCCCAACAGCCAAGAGACCCAGTACTTC.

V is TRBV18 and J is TRBJ1-1, with D perhaps matching TRBD1 (6 bases). This CDR3 is built from 13 residues. V was clipped by 3 bases and J by 7 bases, with 12 bases between them. Germline CDR1 KGHSH, CDR2 LQKENI. The CDR3, as DNA: TGTGCCAGCTCACCCGACAGGAGGGGTGAAGCTTTCTTT. Amino acids: CASSPDRRGEAFF.

Ten or more counts support this clonotype. J is TRBJ1-1 and V is TRBV5-1, with 8 nucleotides matching TRBD1. This CDR3 comprises 15 residues. The trim removed 4 bases at V and 1 base at J, leaving 6 bases unmatched. CDR1 and CDR2 from the germline V gene are SGHRS and YFSETQ. The CDR3 region has the DNA TGCGCCAGCAGCCTGGGGGACAGGAGGAACACTGAAGCTTTCTTT. This encodes CASSLGDRRNTEAFF.

J is TRBJ1-2 and V is TRBV7-9, with D hard to call. CDR3 length equals 17 residues. Germline V gene sequence: CDR1 SEHNR, CDR2 FQNEAQ (reference sequence). The V end lost 7 bases, the J end lost 0 bases, and 21 bases lay between the germline ends. The CDR3, as DNA: TGTGCCAGCACCCCCCCTTCGGGGTCAGCCCCTAACTATGGCTACACCTTC. Translating it yields CASTPPSGSAPNYGYTF.

The CDR3 here is CASSLGDGWEPQHF. In DNA, the CDR3 is TGCGCCAGCAGCTTGGGAGACGGCTGGGAGCCCCAGCATTTT. The chain is built from TRBV5-1 and TRBJ1-5; D gene ambiguous. The germline V gene encodes CDR1 SGHRS and CDR2 YFSETQ. The V and J ends lost 0 bases and 8 bases respectively, with 12 bases between them. CDR3 size: 14 residues. Variable domain in full (rest from reference TRBV5-1 and TRBJ1-5): KAGVTQTPRYLIKTRGQQVTLSCSPISGHRSVSWYQQTPGQGLQFLFEYFSETQRNKGNFPGRFSGRQFSNSRSEMNVSTLELGDSALYLCASSLGDGWEPQHFGDGTRLSIL.

This clonotype was observed a few times. The genes are TRBV10-2 and TRBJ1-2; 7 nucleotides line up with TRBD1. With V trimmed by 2 bases and J by 8 bases, 5 bases remained unmatched. CDR1 is WSHSY, CDR2 SAAADI, per germline. CDR3 length: 13 residues. This CDR3 is CASSERQGHGYTF. The CDR3 nucleotides are TGCGCCAGCAGTGAGAGACAGGGACACGGCTACACCTTC.

This clonotype came up a few times. The chain is built from TRBV19 and TRBJ2-6, with D possibly being TRBD1 (5 bases). Deletions cut 0 bases from V and 0 bases from J, with 12 bases between. Germline CDR1 reads LNHDA; CDR2 reads SQIVND (reference sequence). CDR3 length: 18 amino acids. CDR3 in DNA: TGTGCCAGTAGTATAGAGACAGTCCCCGGCTCTGGGGCCAACGTCCTGACTTTC. This sequence encodes CASSIETVPGSGANVLTF.

This rearrangement joins TRBV20-1 to TRBJ1-2; D is uncertain. This CDR3 is 14 amino acids long. Germline loops: CDR1 DFQATT, CDR2 SNEGSKA (reference sequence). V was pared by 0 bases and J by 2 bases, with 10 bases between. CDR3 protein: CSARDPAFNYGYTF. The CDR3 DNA reads TGCAGTGCTAGAGATCCGGCGTTCAACTATGGCTACACCTTC.

The J gene is TRBJ2-5, the V gene TRBV6-5; a weak D match, TRBD2 (6 bases). Germline values: CDR1 MNHEY, CDR2 SVGAGI. V was pared by 1 base and J by 4 bases, with 16 bases between. This CDR3 comprises 16 residues. The CDR3 coding sequence is TGTGCCAGCAGTTACTTCGGGGGTCGCCTGGCAGAGACCCAGTACTTC. It yields the protein CASSYFGGRLAETQYF.

The V gene is TRBV7-8, the J gene TRBJ2-7; 7 nucleotides agree with TRBD1. J was trimmed by 4 bases and V by 4 bases; bases with no gene match: 7. The CDR3 covers 14 residues. Germline CDR1 is SGHVS and CDR2 is FQNEAQ. CDR3 sequence: CASSWGQLKYEQYV. As DNA, the CDR3 is TGTGCCAGCAGCTGGGGACAGTTGAAATACGAGCAGTACGTC.

This clonotype was picked up a small number of times. J is TRBJ2-2 and V is TRBV28, with TRBD1 matching 9 bases. The CDR3 consists of 14 residues. Germline-derived CDR1 and CDR2 are MDHEN and SYDVKM. The J segment lost 9 bases and the V segment lost 8 bases, leaving 10 bases of the junction unmatched. The CDR3: CASVPGQGLWELFF. In DNA form, the CDR3 reads TGTGCCAGCGTACCGGGACAGGGCCTTTGGGAGCTGTTTTTT.

This clonotype was detected a few times. J is TRBJ2-4 and V is TRBV4-3; 8 bases match TRBD1. The trim removed 0 bases at V and 7 bases at J, leaving 8 bases unmatched. The CDR3 is 16 amino acids. Per germline, CDR1 LGHNA and CDR2 YSLEER. The CDR3 here is CASSQDATGGRNIQYF. CDR3 coding DNA: TGCGCCAGCAGCCAAGATGCTACAGGGGGTCGGAACATTCAGTACTTC.

This clonotype has a handful of counts. The V call is TRBV12-3 or TRBV12-4, the J call TRBJ2-2; 12 bases align to TRBD1. V lost 5 bases and J lost 6; bases outside the gene matches: 7. This CDR3 has 16 residues. The CDR3: CASSRGDRGLAGELFF. The CDR3 region has the DNA TGTGCCAGCAGTAGGGGGGACAGGGGGCTTGCCGGGGAGCTGTTTTTT.

This clonotype was seen a handful of times. The genes are TRBV9 and TRBJ1-2; 7 nucleotides align to TRBD1. J lost 1 base, V lost 2 bases, and 8 bases had no gene match. CDR1 and CDR2 from the germline V gene are SGDLS and YYNGEE. CDR3 length: 16 amino acids. The DNA for the CDR3 is TGTGCCAGCAGCGTGACTTCCGGGACAGTTAACTATGGCTACACCTTC. It yields the protein CASSVTSGTVNYGYTF.

This clonotype was observed a handful of times. The rearrangement links TRBV7-2 to TRBJ1-1; tentative D call: TRBD1 (6 bases). The germline CDR1 and CDR2 sequences are SGHTA and FQGNSA. This CDR3 has 15 residues. V was shortened by 1 base and J by 4 bases, with 13 bases between the two germline ends. CDR3 in DNA: TGTGCCAGCAGCTTAGTCACGGGGGCGGGCACTGAAGCTTTCTTT. Its translation: CASSLVTGAGTEAFF.

The table lists this clonotype with a few counts. The chain couples TRBV6-5 to TRBJ1-2; D ambiguous. Looked up from germline, CDR1 is MNHEY and CDR2 is SVGAGI. The ends were cut back, 0 bases at V and 8 bases at J, with 10 bases in the middle. There are 13 residues in the CDR3. The CDR3 DNA sequence: TGTGCCAGCAGTTACTCGATGGGGTACGGCTACACCTTC. Its protein product is CASSYSMGYGYTF.

The gene calls are TRBV7-2 and TRBJ2-3, with no clear D. Germline V gene lookup returns CDR1 SGHTA and CDR2 FQGNSA. The CDR3 loop spans 13 amino acids. V lost 1 base, J lost 5 bases, and 7 bases lay in between. The CDR3 nucleotides read TGTGCCAGCAGCTTAGTCGAGGAAGATACGCAGTATTTT. It codes for CASSLVEEDTQYF.

This clonotype appeared a few times. The chain employs TRBV4-1 and TRBJ2-7; D uncertain. The CDR3 has 14 amino acids. V lost 4 bases and J 3 bases, leaving 13 bases between the germline ends. Germline assignment: CDR1 MGHRA and CDR2 YSYEKL. In DNA form, the CDR3 reads TGCGCCAGCAGCCCTCAGATGGTGGGCTACGAGCAGTACGTC. It codes for CASSPQMVGYEQYV.

The V gene is TRBV2, the J gene TRBJ2-7; 8 nucleotides align to TRBD1. The V segment lost 4 bases and the J segment 3 bases; nucleotides outside the gene matches: 2. CDR3 length equals 13 residues. Germline CDR1 is SNHLY and CDR2 is FYNNEI. The CDR3 sequence is CASSGDRRYEQYV. The CDR3 coding sequence is TGTGCCAGCAGTGGGGACAGGCGCTACGAGCAGTACGTC.

This clonotype was counted many times. The CDR3 DNA is TGTGCCAGCAGTACCACGACAGGGAACACTGAAGCTTTCTTT. It translates to CASSTTTGNTEAFF. The chain links TRBV6-5 to TRBJ1-1; perhaps TRBD1 as D (6 bases). Germline V gene lookup returns CDR1 MNHEY and CDR2 SVGAGI. The V and J ends lost 5 bases and 1 base respectively, with 11 bases between them. The CDR3 is 14 amino acids.